The entry that follows covers one T cell receptor (beta chain) sequence. An end of the junction does not agree with germline; a read error may underlie this. Sequencing was performed with immunoSEQ multiplex PCR; in TCRdb, only in-frame clones are kept and a portion is missing. The data contain 95,000 to 110,000 clones, roughly four fifths of them singletons. The sample is drawn from a study of blood T cell repertoires in COVID-19. Study as a whole: Acute and convalescent COVID-19 samples came from the United States, Italy and Spain.

CDR1 is SGHAT and CDR2 is FQNNGV in the germline V gene. This CDR3 has 15 residues. Sequencing was done on a sample of peripheral blood. The chain recombines TRBV11-2 with TRBJ1-5; D not certain. The source of this sequence is a woman aged 80 or over with active or convalescent COVID-19. The CDR3 protein is CASSLNGWNNQPQRF. CDR3 bases: TGTGCCAGCAGCTTAAACGGGTGGAACAATCAGCCCCAGCGTTTT.